The entry that follows covers one T cell receptor (beta chain) sequence. These data originate in a study of blood T cell repertoires in COVID-19. Study-level background: Samples came from the United States, Italy and Spain, spanning acute and convalescent COVID-19.

CDR1 and CDR2 (germline): LGHDT, YNNKEL (reference sequence). This CDR3 region has 17 residues. The ends were cut back, 0 bases at V and 6 bases at J, with 15 bases in the middle. As handled by the study authors: Estimated nucleated cell counts came from reference gene primer amplification. Repertoires were generated with immunoSEQ multiplex PCR, while TCRdb's copy carries only in-frame clones and drops some. The DNA gave D and trimming, while V, J and clone size come from that table. Of about 72,000 clones listed, 82% are singletons. The source is a man in his fifties or sixties with acute or convalescent COVID-19. V and J are TRBV3-1 (or the pseudogene TRBV3-2) and TRBJ1-6, with D unclear. Sequenced material: peripheral blood. Written as DNA, the CDR3 is TGTGCCAGCAGCCAAGATCAATGGAGGCTACGTAATTCACCCCTCCACTTT. It specifies CASSQDQWRLRNSPLHF.